Shown below are 28 T cell receptor beta chains from a single sample sequenced in a study of blood T cell repertoires in COVID-19. Using immunoSEQ multiplex PCR, the repertoire was profiled, and TCRdb retains in-frame clones only, with some absent. In the table there are under 200,000 clones, about nine tenths of which are singletons. What was sequenced was peripheral blood. Source of these receptors: a woman aged 70 to 79 with acute or convalescent COVID-19.

The V call is TRBV7-9, the J call TRBJ2-7; D possibly corresponds to TRBD1 (6 bases). V lost 3 bases, J lost 2 bases, and 11 bases lay in between. The germline CDR1 and CDR2 sequences are SEHNR and FQNEAQ (reference sequence). The CDR3 extends over 14 amino acids. CDR3 protein: CASSFQGQTYEQYF. The CDR3 DNA sequence: TGTGCCAGCAGCTTTCAAGGACAGACCTACGAGCAGTACTTC.

This clone was detected only once. The chain carries TRBV11-3 and TRBJ2-3; 8 bases align to TRBD2. Per germline, CDR1 SGHNT and CDR2 YENEEA. Trimming at V came to 4 bases and at J to 8 bases, leaving 8 bases not matched to a gene. The CDR3 consists of 14 residues. CDR3 in amino acids: CASSSRAGAGTQYF. CDR3 DNA: TGTGCCAGCAGCTCCCGAGCGGGGGCGGGTACGCAGTATTTT.

The V and J genes are TRBV6-5 and TRBJ1-2, with D perhaps TRBD1 (5 bases). The CDR3 consists of 12 residues. Germline-derived CDR1 and CDR2 are MNHEY and SVGAGI. With 6 bases removed from V and 6 bases from J, the gap between germline ends came to 11 bases. CDR3 protein: CASSQGFHGYTF. Here the CDR3 DNA reads TGTGCCAGCAGCCAGGGCTTCCATGGCTACACCTTC.

This rearrangement joins TRBV3-1 (or the pseudogene TRBV3-2) to TRBJ2-7, with D possibly matching TRBD1 (6 bases). Germline V gene sequence: CDR1 LGHDT, CDR2 YNNKEL (reference sequence). CDR3 length equals 15 residues. Trimming pared 1 base from V and 3 bases from J, leaving 13 bases between. This CDR3 is CASSQAIRGSYEQYF. In nucleotides, the CDR3 is TGTGCCAGCAGCCAAGCCATCAGGGGAAGCTACGAGCAGTACTTC.

This chain joins TRBV9 and TRBJ2-5; 8 positions match TRBD1. Germline V CDR1 and CDR2: SGDLS, YYNGEE. The V segment lost 4 bases and the J segment 5 bases; nucleotides outside the gene matches: 16. There are 17 residues in the CDR3. DNA of the CDR3: TGTGCCAGCAGCCCGGGACCTGGACAGGGTGGTGGGGAGACCCAGTACTTC. This sequence encodes CASSPGPGQGGGETQYF.

This sequence joins TRBV2 and TRBJ1-4; D is undetermined. The germline V gene encodes CDR1 SNHLY and CDR2 FYNNEI. Trimming took off 1 base at V and 4 bases at J, with 7 bases between the two ends. CDR3 length: 14 amino acids. CDR3 protein: CASSEDSYNEKLFF. CDR3 nucleotides: TGTGCCAGCAGTGAAGACAGTTATAATGAAAAACTGTTTTTT.

The CDR3 bases are TGTGCCATCAGTTCGACAGGGTCCGGGGAGCTGTTTTTT. Protein: CAISSTGSGELFF. J is TRBJ2-2 and V is TRBV10-3; TRBD1 aligns across 7 bases. The CDR3 covers 13 residues. Trimming removed 5 bases from V and 6 bases from J; junction bases left unmatched: 3. Germline assignment: CDR1 ENHRY and CDR2 SYGVKD.

In its sample, this clone was seen once. The genes are TRBV5-1 and TRBJ2-2; a weak D match, TRBD1 (5 bases). Germline-derived CDR1 and CDR2 are SGHRS and YFSETQ. This CDR3 spans 14 amino acids. The V end was cut by 5 bases, the J end by 3 bases, with 11 bases between. The CDR3 loop reads CASRTVGDTGELFF. In nucleotides, the CDR3 is TGCGCCAGCAGGACAGTTGGGGACACCGGGGAGCTGTTTTTT. Full variable domain (rest looked up from reference TRBV5-1 and TRBJ2-2): KAGVTQTPRYLIKTRGQQVTLSCSPISGHRSVSWYQQTPGQGLQFLFEYFSETQRNKGNFPGRFSGRQFSNSRSEMNVSTLELGDSALYLCASRTVGDTGELFFGEGSRLTVL.

The chain carries TRBV18 and TRBJ2-5, with 7 bases fitting TRBD1. From germline, CDR1 is KGHSH and CDR2 LQKENI. The CDR3 loop spans 15 amino acids. The V and J ends lost 3 bases and 1 base, in that order; junction bases with no gene match: 5. CDR3 residues: CASSPTTGTQETQYF. The CDR3 region has the DNA TGTGCCAGCTCACCGACGACAGGGACCCAAGAGACCCAGTACTTC.

This chain uses TRBV30 with TRBJ2-7, with 12 positions matching TRBD2. From germline, CDR1 is GTSNPN and CDR2 SVGIG (reference sequence). Trimming took 1 base from V and 3 from J; bases not matched to a gene: 4. This CDR3 has 15 amino acids. The CDR3 sequence is CAWSETSGRLYEQYF. Here the CDR3 DNA reads TGTGCCTGGAGTGAGACTAGCGGGAGACTCTACGAGCAGTACTTC.

V usage is TRBV7-9 and J usage is TRBJ1-1; 7 positions agree with TRBD1. The germline CDR1 and CDR2 sequences are SEHNR and FQNEAQ (reference sequence). The V gene end was trimmed by 1 base and the J gene end by 4 bases; junction bases not matched to a gene: 0. This CDR3 has 13 residues. The CDR3 DNA reads as TGTGCCAGCAGCTTAGGGACAGGCACTGAAGCTTTCTTT. It specifies CASSLGTGTEAFF.

This clone has only one observation. This chain joins TRBV6-1 and TRBJ1-1; D uncertain. Germline V gene sequence: CDR1 MNHNS, CDR2 SASEGT. Trimming stripped 1 base from V and 7 bases from J, with 13 bases between. This CDR3 is built from 14 residues. CDR3 coding DNA: TGTGCCAGCAGTGAAGTCTCTGGAAACTATGAAGCTTTCTTT. Translated, it gives CASSEVSGNYEAFF.

J is TRBJ2-4 and V is TRBV5-8; no clear D. Deletions cut 0 bases from V and 0 bases from J, with 7 bases between. CDR1 SGHTS and CDR2 YDEGEE come from the germline V gene. This CDR3 region has 15 residues. The CDR3 sequence: CASSLEGVAKNIQYF. CDR3 nucleotide sequence: TGTGCCAGCAGCTTGGAAGGAGTAGCCAAAAACATTCAGTACTTC.

The chain couples TRBV5-8 to TRBJ1-5, with D uncertain. The CDR3 has 15 amino acids. Germline lookup yields CDR1 SGHTS and CDR2 YDEGEE. V shed 1 base and J shed 3 bases, with 11 bases lying between them. The CDR3 loop reads CASSLPGRFNQPQHF. The CDR3 DNA reads as TGTGCCAGCAGCTTGCCCGGCAGGTTCAATCAGCCCCAGCATTTT. Full variable domain (missing parts from reference TRBV5-8 and TRBJ1-5): EAGVTQSPTHLIKTRGQQATLRCSPISGHTSVYWYQQALGLGLQFLLWYDEGEERNRGNFPPRFSGRQFPNYSSELNVNALELEDSALYLCASSLPGRFNQPQHFGDGTRLSIL.

The chain carries TRBV15 and TRBJ1-1; D remains unclear. The germline V gene encodes CDR1 LNHNV and CDR2 YYDKDF (reference sequence). Trimming pared 3 bases from V and 0 bases from J, leaving 11 bases between. The CDR3 has 15 residues. The CDR3 DNA reads TGTGCCACCAGCAGTACGAGAGGGTTGAACACTGAAGCTTTCTTT. It codes for CATSSTRGLNTEAFF.

The V gene is TRBV6-5, the J gene TRBJ1-6, with no clear D. Germline CDR1 reads MNHEY; CDR2 reads SVGAGI. The CDR3 spans 14 residues. The CDR3 region is CATSSDYSNSPLHF. The CDR3 DNA reads as TGTGCTACCAGCAGTGATTACAGCAATTCACCCCTCCACTTT.

The rearrangement uses TRBV23-1 and TRBJ2-7; TRBD1 aligns across 12 bases. TRBV23-1 is treated as an ORF (open reading frame) with a function not yet certain. This CDR3 has 17 residues. Unmatched junction bases numbered 8, after V lost 2 bases and J lost 3 bases. For the CDR3, the DNA is TGCGCCAGCAGTCAACGGGACAGGGGGCTAACCTTCTACGAGCAGTACTTC. Its translation is CASSQRDRGLTFYEQYF.

The chain recombines TRBV6-2 or TRBV6-3 with TRBJ1-1, with D possibly matching TRBD1 (6 bases). Germline CDR1 reads MNHEY; CDR2 reads SVGEGT. The CDR3 spans 12 residues. With 6 bases removed from V and 7 bases from J, the gap between germline ends came to 12 bases. DNA of the CDR3: TGTGCCAGCAGCATTACAGGGCTTGAAGCTTTCTTT. Translated, it gives CASSITGLEAFF.

This clone has just one count. The CDR3 region is CASSPSYGYTF. CDR3 bases: TGTGCCAGCAGCCCATCCTATGGCTACACCTTC. The chain is built from TRBV28 and TRBJ1-2, with unresolved D. The CDR3 runs 11 residues. V was trimmed by 6 bases and J by 4 bases, leaving 6 bases between them. Looked up from germline, CDR1 is MDHEN and CDR2 is SYDVKM.

The chain couples TRBV27 to TRBJ2-7, with D possibly matching TRBD1 (6 bases). CDR3 length: 15 amino acids. The V gene lost 3 bases and the J gene lost 0 bases, with 12 bases spanning the gap. In germline, CDR1 is MNHEY, CDR2 SMNVEV (reference sequence). CDR3 residues: CASSLRTGSSYEQYF. In DNA, the CDR3 is TGTGCCAGCAGTTTGAGAACAGGGAGCTCCTACGAGCAGTACTTC.

The CDR3 bases are TGTGCCAGCGCACCGACTAGCGCCTCCGGGGAGCAGTACTTC. Translation gives CASAPTSASGEQYF. V gene TRBV4-2 combines with J gene TRBJ2-7, with 8 bases lining up with TRBD2. The germline gives CDR1 LGHNA, CDR2 YNFKEQ. Unmatched junction bases numbered 13, after V lost 8 bases and J lost 7 bases. The CDR3 has 14 amino acids.

The CDR3 DNA reads as TGTGCCAGTGCCGAGGGGGTCACCTACGAGCAGTACTTC. This encodes CASAEGVTYEQYF. The chain is built from TRBV28 and TRBJ2-7; tentative D call: TRBD1 (6 bases). Germline V gives CDR1 MDHEN, CDR2 SYDVKM. The CDR3 has 13 residues. The V end was cut by 9 bases, the J end by 2 bases, with 14 bases between.

The chain links TRBV7-2 to TRBJ1-3, with a tentative D call TRBD1 (6 bases). From germline, CDR1 is SGHTA and CDR2 FQGNSA. V was trimmed by 5 bases and J by 3 bases, leaving 17 bases between them. The CDR3 runs 16 residues. DNA of the CDR3: TGTGCCAGCAGCCCAGGGGTAGGAGATCGTGGAAACACCATATATTTT. Its protein is CASSPGVGDRGNTIYF.

This clone occurred once. The chain uses TRBV5-5 and TRBJ1-6; D not certain. V dropped 0 bases and J dropped 12 bases, with 7 bases sitting between them. CDR3 length: 12 residues. Germline V lookup: CDR1 SGHKS, CDR2 YYEKEE (reference sequence). The CDR3 protein is CASSLGVGPLHF. The CDR3 nucleotides read TGTGCCAGCAGCTTGGGTGTCGGACCCCTCCACTTT.

The genes are TRBV7-9 and TRBJ2-1, with D possibly being TRBD2 (5 bases). The V end lost 4 bases, the J end lost 7 bases, and 14 bases lay between the germline ends. This CDR3 has 14 amino acids. The V gene's germline CDR1 is SEHNR and CDR2 FQNEAQ (reference sequence). CDR3 nucleotide sequence: TGTGCCAGCAGCTCAGACTTTTCGGGGAATGAGCAGTTCTTC. It codes for CASSSDFSGNEQFF. Variable domain in full (rest from reference TRBV7-9 and TRBJ2-1): DTGVSQNPRHKITKRGQNVTFRCDPISEHNRLYWYRQTLGQGPEFLTYFQNEAQLEKSRLLSDRFSAERPKGSFSTLEIQRTEQGDSAMYLCASSSDFSGNEQFFGPGTRLTVL.

This chain links TRBV9 with TRBJ1-1; perhaps TRBD1 as D (5 bases). V was pared by 1 base and J by 5 bases, with 9 bases between. Germline V gene data show CDR1 as SGDLS and CDR2 as YYNGEE. The CDR3 runs to 13 residues. The CDR3 DNA follows: TGTGCCAGCAGCGTACAGGGATCTACTGAAGCTTTCTTT. Residues: CASSVQGSTEAFF.

This clone has more than one count but fewer than ten. The genes are TRBV6-5 and TRBJ1-1; 7 nucleotides match TRBD1. CDR3 length: 15 residues. V trimming: 6 bases; J trimming: 4 bases; junction bases outside the gene matches: 11. Germline V lookup: CDR1 MNHEY, CDR2 SVGAGI. The CDR3 here is CASRDDRARSTEAFF. CDR3 bases: TGTGCCAGCAGGGATGACAGGGCTCGAAGCACTGAAGCTTTCTTT.

The chain couples TRBV11-2 to TRBJ1-4; 9 bases are a match to TRBD1. Trimming at V came to 1 base and at J to 5 bases, leaving 5 bases not matched to a gene. This CDR3 has 16 residues. Germline CDR1 and CDR2: SGHAT and FQNNGV. CDR3 nucleotides: TGTGCCAGCAGCTTAGTTGGGGACAGGGTAAATGAAAAACTGTTTTTT. It is translated as CASSLVGDRVNEKLFF.